This TCR beta chain was identified during a study of T cell responses to AZD1222 COVID-19 vaccine (dated by TCRdb to the early 2020s). For the study in its entirety: AZD1222 recipients with second doses at about 4 weeks or about 12 weeks were pooled, because spike-specific TCR depth and breadth did not differ between schedules. Enrollment into the trials was organized by age into subgroups of 18-55, 56-69 and 70-plus years, and those subgroups contained roughly 160, 29 and 62 TCR-sequenced participants, respectively. TCR sequencing covered 230 to 250 trial participants: some 210 given two doses of AZD1222 and around 26 given two doses of MenACWY control vaccine.

The CDR3 regions of human TCRbeta chains were analyzed by immunosequencing. The source study handled its data this way. Repertoire TCRs were checked for matches against a reference library of SARS-CoV-2-specific TCRs that had been generated using the MIRA antigen-specificity platform. Breadth was defined as the fraction of unique TCRs that were SARS-CoV-2-associated, and depth was defined as the fraction of total T cells that were SARS-CoV-2-associated. Using the MIRA data, each spike-specific TCR was assigned both to the spike region to which the TCR was reactive and to a CD4 or CD8 class. Log10-transformed breadth and depth values were compared by one-way ANOVA with Sidak's multiple comparisons tests. TCRdb re-hosts the immuneACCESS table, in-frame sequences only. Its copies lack some clones; in the studies checked, an unresolved V gene accounts for under half of them, and the cause for the rest is not known. From that table come the V and J calls and clone size; the DNA was used to work out D and trimming. This sample comprises some 86,000 clones, around 80% of them detected only once. Jointly, the top ten make up 21% of the sample.

Explained via the paper, the time point label denotes: baseline before first vaccination. The vaccinee samples were drawn from two UK trials, COV001 and COV002, one of which was a single-blind randomized controlled phase 2/3 trial testing AZD1222 (ChAdOx1 nCoV-19) in healthy adults. Trial participant PBMC samples were collected at day 0 and day 28 after the second dose for TCRbeta chain sequencing. Summary of the overall study and its limitations: The 56-69-year group was small, and its depth increase did not reach significance, likely because of low power. Reportedly, close to half of the unique spike-specific TCRs recognized epitopes lying outside the regions that are mutated in the B.1.351 and B.1.1.7 variants. Conclusions about previously exposed vaccinees were limited because only six AZD1222 recipients were SARS-CoV-2 seropositive at baseline. After two AZD1222 doses, both the breadth and the depth of spike-specific TCRs were significantly higher than at day 0 and than in MenACWY recipients. Most participants were white British and females outnumbered males, and the authors suggested that clonal diversity may have been underestimated. Vaccine-associated CD4 TCRs spanned the whole spike protein, with dominant responses in regions 160-218 and 743-854. No day 14 peak-response samples were available, so repertoires were characterized only after the peak T cell response.

As concerns this clone: Its antigen target is currently unknown. Base-call qualities are not available, and no considerably larger clone is one nucleotide away.

Inclusive of the bounding cysteine and phenylalanine, the CDR3 is 14 residues long. Just CDR3 DNA is preserved here, 42 bases in frame from base 1. In the germline V gene, CDR1 corresponds to MNHEY and CDR2 to SVGAGI. Clipping removes 7 bases from V and 7 bases from J, with 9 as the unmatched junction base count. The V gene is TRBV6-5 and the J gene is TRBJ1-5; TRBD1 agrees with 8 junctional bases. This receptor was obtained from an adult in good health. The material was peripheral blood, obtained on day 0 of AZD1222 vaccination. The CDR3 loop reads CASNSGGAGQPQHF. The base sequence is TGTGCCAGCAATTCAGGGGGCGCGGGACAGCCCCAGCATTTT.